The 18 T cell receptor beta chains given below trace back to one sample, sequenced in a study of immune cell composition in non-small cell lung cancer. The table came from immunoSEQ multiplex PCR; TCRdb's copy has only in-frame clones and leaves some out. Altogether under 1,200 clones are present, 69% being singletons, with the ten largest covering around 69%. Material for sequencing was lung tumor tissue. Receptors originate from a human donor with non-small cell lung cancer.

V gene TRBV5-1 combines with J gene TRBJ2-4; 11 bases map to TRBD2. CDR3 length: 18 residues. Germline V CDR1 and CDR2: SGHRS, YFSETQ. V lost 4 bases and J lost 0; bases outside the gene matches: 9. As DNA, the CDR3 is TGCGCCAGCAGCCCATCTCCACTAGCGGGGGAAGCCAAAAACATTCAGTACTTC. Its protein product is CASSPSPLAGEAKNIQYF.

This chain links TRBV19 with TRBJ1-2; D remains ambiguous. Trimming pared 5 bases from V and 8 bases from J, leaving 18 bases between. Germline V gene data show CDR1 as LNHDA and CDR2 as SQIVND (reference sequence). This CDR3 comprises 14 residues. CDR3 DNA sequence: TGTGCCAGTAGTCCCCAAACAATTCTGGGCGGCTACACCTTC. It encodes CASSPQTILGGYTF.

This clone was seen just once. The chain couples TRBV5-1 to TRBJ1-4, with 9 bases fitting TRBD1. This CDR3 has 15 residues. The germline gives CDR1 SGHRS, CDR2 YFSETQ. The junction had 5 bases not matched to a gene; V was cut back by 0 bases and J by 8 bases. The CDR3 bases are TGCGCCAGCAGCTTGGATCTAGGACAGGGGGAAAAACTGTTTTTT. Translating gives CASSLDLGQGEKLFF.

The chain combines TRBV18 with TRBJ2-7; 7 positions match TRBD1. V was pared by 5 bases and J by 0 bases, with 7 bases of the junction left unmatched. This CDR3 comprises 15 residues. The germline gives CDR1 KGHSH, CDR2 LQKENI. In nucleotides, the CDR3 is TGTGCCAGCTCAGTCACAGGGGTTAGCTCCTACGAGCAGTACTTC. This translates into CASSVTGVSSYEQYF.

This rearrangement joins TRBV19 to TRBJ2-5, with D perhaps TRBD1 (5 bases). This CDR3 is 15 amino acids long. V dropped 0 bases and J dropped 5 bases, with 13 bases sitting between them. Germline V gives CDR1 LNHDA, CDR2 SQIVND (reference sequence). The CDR3 spells CASSIDLNRRETQYF. As DNA, the CDR3 is TGTGCCAGTAGTATAGATCTGAACAGGCGGGAGACCCAGTACTTC.

The chain links TRBV28 to TRBJ1-2; D may be TRBD1 (6 bases). The V end was cut by 6 bases, the J end by 7 bases, with 24 bases between. This CDR3 region has 16 residues. CDR1 and CDR2 from the germline V gene are MDHEN and SYDVKM. CDR3 sequence (DNA): TGTGCCAGCAGCCCATCGACAGGCGCGCTAGCGGCTGGCTACACCTTC. Protein: CASSPSTGALAAGYTF.

This clone was seen a handful of times. The chain has TRBV10-2 and TRBJ1-4, with 9 nucleotides matching TRBD1. The CDR3 length is 16 residues. Germline CDR1 WSHSY, CDR2 SAAADI. The V segment lost 5 bases and the J segment 8 bases; nucleotides outside the gene matches: 12. CDR3: CASSNLDRGYREKLFF. CDR3 nucleotide sequence: TGCGCCAGCAGTAACTTGGACAGGGGCTATAGGGAAAAACTGTTTTTT.

The rearrangement uses TRBV27 and TRBJ1-4; possibly TRBD1 for D (6 bases). The CDR3 is 14 residues long. V was pared by 2 bases and J by 5 bases, with 9 bases between. Germline-derived CDR1 and CDR2 are MNHEY and SMNVEV (reference sequence). The CDR3 DNA is TGTGCCAGCAGTTTAGATGGACAGAATGAAAAACTGTTTTTT. The encoded protein is CASSLDGQNEKLFF.

The chain employs TRBV7-2 and TRBJ2-5; D possibly corresponds to TRBD1 (6 bases). Germline values: CDR1 SGHTA, CDR2 FQGNSA. V dropped 0 bases and J dropped 8 bases, with 10 bases sitting between them. The CDR3 runs 13 residues. CDR3 sequence: CASSLAGAVTQYF. CDR3 nucleotides: TGTGCCAGCAGCTTAGCGGGGGCAGTAACCCAGTACTTC.

This clone was seen only once. The chain joins TRBV28 to TRBJ2-5; TRBD2 is a possible D gene (6 bases). Trimming removed 0 bases from V and 5 bases from J, with 16 bases in between. There are 16 residues in the CDR3. The germline V gene encodes CDR1 MDHEN and CDR2 SYDVKM. As DNA, the CDR3 is TGTGCCAGCAGTTTATGGTCCCGGGAGAGGGTGGAGACCCAGTACTTC. Its protein product is CASSLWSRERVETQYF.

In its sample, this clone was seen a few times. The chain links TRBV4-1 to TRBJ1-1, with TRBD1 as a possible D gene (6 bases). The CDR3 is 13 residues long. Trimming took 1 base from V and 8 from J, leaving 11 bases between them. Germline CDR1 is MGHRA and CDR2 is YSYEKL. The CDR3: CASSQVKGEEAFF. The CDR3 DNA follows: TGCGCCAGCAGCCAAGTGAAGGGGGAGGAAGCTTTCTTT.

V gene TRBV15 combines with J gene TRBJ2-3; TRBD2 aligns across 9 bases. Germline loops: CDR1 LNHNV, CDR2 YYDKDF (reference sequence). The CDR3 covers 16 residues. With 0 bases clipped from V and 3 bases from J, the junction kept 4 bases outside the gene matches. The CDR3 DNA reads TGTGCCACCAGCAGAGAAGCGGGGGGTGGAACAGATACGCAGTATTTT. Translation gives CATSREAGGGTDTQYF. Variable domain in full (rest from reference TRBV15 and TRBJ2-3): DAMVIQNPRYQVTQFGKPVTLSCSQTLNHNVMYWYQQKSSQAPKLLFHYYDKDFNNEADTPDNFQSRRPNTSFCFLDIRSPGLGDTAMYLCATSREAGGGTDTQYFGPGTRLTVL.

In this sample, this clone turned up a few times. The chain is built from TRBV7-6 and TRBJ2-1; D might be TRBD2 (5 bases). V was clipped by 1 base and J by 0 bases, with 7 bases between them. Germline V lookup: CDR1 SGHVS, CDR2 FNYEAQ. CDR3 size: 15 residues. For the CDR3, the DNA is TGTGCCAGCAGCTTAGGTGGAGGCTCCTACAATGAGCAGTTCTTC. Translated: CASSLGGGSYNEQFF.

This clone ranks as hyperexpanded. V and J are TRBV6-6 and TRBJ1-5; TRBD1 is a possible D gene (5 bases). CDR1 is MNHNY, CDR2 SVGAGI, per germline (reference sequence). The CDR3 has 13 amino acids. V was cut by 8 bases and J by 0 bases, with 8 bases left in between. In DNA, the CDR3 is TGTGCCAGCGGGGCAGATAGCAATCAGCCCCAGCATTTT. Translated, it gives CASGADSNQPQHF.

In its sample, this clone ranks as large. This chain links TRBV27 with TRBJ2-7; TRBD2 agrees at 9 bases. The CDR3 sequence is 18 residues long. With V trimmed by 5 bases and J by 3 bases, 17 bases remained unmatched. Germline CDR1 MNHEY, CDR2 SMNVEV (reference sequence). CDR3 sequence (DNA): TGTGCCAGCAGTATCACAGTATTTAGCGGGAGCCCTGACTACGAGCAGTACTTC. Amino acid sequence: CASSITVFSGSPDYEQYF.

V usage is TRBV5-5 and J usage is TRBJ1-5; 8 positions match TRBD1. Trimming at V came to 1 base and at J to 4 bases, leaving 4 bases not matched to a gene. The CDR3 extends over 15 amino acids. Germline V CDR1 and CDR2: SGHKS, YYEKEE (reference sequence). CDR3 sequence reads: CASSLLGDRNQPQHF. Written as DNA, the CDR3 is TGTGCCAGCAGCTTGCTAGGGGACAGGAATCAGCCCCAGCATTTT.

The gene calls are TRBV4-1 and TRBJ1-5; possible D gene TRBD1, 5 bases. This CDR3 has 16 residues. Trimming pared 0 bases from V and 3 bases from J, leaving 12 bases between. Germline loops: CDR1 MGHRA, CDR2 YSYEKL. The CDR3 reads CASSQEWDSLNQPQHF. The CDR3 region has the DNA TGCGCCAGCAGCCAAGAATGGGACTCTCTCAATCAGCCCCAGCATTTT.

By share, this clone counts as large. CDR3 DNA: TGCAGCGTTTCGAGCGGCGAGCAGTACTTC. This codes for CSVSSGEQYF. The chain has TRBV29-1 and TRBJ2-7; a weak D match, TRBD2 (5 bases). CDR1 is SQVTM, CDR2 ANQGSEA, per germline. Deletions cut 5 bases from V and 6 bases from J, with 8 bases between. This CDR3 spans 10 amino acids.